These 14 T cell receptor beta chains came from one sample sequenced in a study of regulatory and conventional T cells in RAG deficiency. Generated by immunoSEQ multiplex PCR, the TCRdb table keeps only in-frame clones and is missing some. This sample has tens of thousands of clones, with about nine tenths found just once. In addition, the sample was reused for a study of regulatory T cells. Per that paper: Primers: 52 TRBV forward and 13 TRBJ reverse.

Sequencing was performed on CD8+ T cells sorted from blood. The receptors stem from a human donor in good health.

The chain links TRBV27 to TRBJ1-1, with 7 positions matching TRBD1. The CDR3 is 15 residues long. CDR1 MNHEY and CDR2 SMNVEV come from the germline V gene (reference sequence). With V trimmed by 0 bases and J by 0 bases, 1 base remained unmatched. The CDR3 is CASSLSGGLNTEAFF. CDR3 sequence (DNA): TGTGCCAGCAGTTTATCAGGGGGCCTGAACACTGAAGCTTTCTTT.

This chain uses TRBV13 with TRBJ1-1, with TRBD1 identical over 9 bases. The length of the CDR3 is 14 residues. The junction had 5 bases not matched to a gene; V was cut back by 5 bases and J by 4 bases. The germline V gene has CDR1 PRHDT and CDR2 FYEKMQ (reference sequence). CDR3 sequence: CASSQTDRGTEAFF. The CDR3 DNA is TGTGCCAGCAGCCAAACGGACAGGGGCACTGAAGCTTTCTTT.

The genes are TRBV9 and TRBJ2-1; 10 nucleotides align to TRBD2. Germline CDR1 reads SGDLS; CDR2 reads YYNGEE. V shed 0 bases and J 7 bases; nucleotides not matched to a gene: 13. The CDR3 totals 18 residues. CDR3 sequence: CASSVAYRTSGLPNEQFF. The CDR3 bases are TGTGCCAGCAGCGTAGCGTATCGGACTAGCGGCCTACCGAATGAGCAGTTCTTC. The full variable domain, with the rest looked up from reference TRBV9 and TRBJ2-1, is DSGVTQTPKHLITATGQRVTLRCSPRSGDLSVYWYQQSLDQGLQFLIQYYNGEERAKGNILERFSAQQFPDLHSELNLSSLELGDSALYFCASSVAYRTSGLPNEQFFGPGTRLTVL.

The V and J genes are TRBV19 and TRBJ1-6; D uncertain. The germline V and J ends were trimmed by 4 bases and 13 bases, with 14 bases remaining between them. The length of the CDR3 is 13 residues. Germline V gene sequence: CDR1 LNHDA, CDR2 SQIVND (reference sequence). Here the CDR3 DNA reads TGTGCCAGTAGTACAGGATCAATTCTTCCCCTCCACTTT. It specifies CASSTGSILPLHF.

V and J are TRBV29-1 and TRBJ1-2; TRBD1 agrees at 10 bases. V was pared by 6 bases and J by 6 bases, with 4 bases of the junction left unmatched. The germline CDR1 and CDR2 sequences are SQVTM and ANQGSEA. There are 12 residues in the CDR3. Here the CDR3 reads CSVRQGADGYTF. As DNA, the CDR3 is TGCAGCGTGAGACAGGGGGCGGATGGCTACACCTTC.

V gene TRBV21-1 combines with J gene TRBJ1-1; the DNA was not used to check the table's D call, TRBD1. TRBV21-1 is reported as a pseudogene. The CDR3 has 15 amino acids. The CDR3 DNA reads as TGTGCCAGCAGCAAGACCGGGCTTAGAAGGGGTGAAGCTTTCTTT. It encodes CASSKTGLRRGEAFF.

A note on this clone: Sequence at one end of the junction differs from germline and may be a read error. The chain has TRBV4-1 and TRBJ2-3, with D possibly being TRBD1 (5 bases). Germline V CDR1 and CDR2: MGHRA, YSYEKL. The CDR3 has 16 residues. CDR3 coding DNA: TGCGCCAGCAGCCCCGTCGGCAGCCTGAGCACAGGTACGCAGTATTTT. This sequence encodes CASSPVGSLSTGTQYF.

The chain has TRBV7-6 and TRBJ2-1, with D perhaps TRBD2 (5 bases). The CDR3 loop spans 14 amino acids. V was clipped by 2 bases and J by 4 bases, with 9 bases between them. Germline CDR1 reads SGHVS; CDR2 reads FNYEAQ. The CDR3 region is CASSLLSGYNEQFF. The CDR3 nucleotides are TGTGCCAGCAGCTTATTAAGCGGATACAATGAGCAGTTCTTC. The entire variable domain, with the rest obtained from reference TRBV7-6 and TRBJ2-1, is as follows: GAGVSQSPRYKVTKRGQDVALRCDPISGHVSLYWYRQALGQGPEFLTYFNYEAQQDKSGLPNDRFSAERPEGSISTLTIQRTEQRDSAMYRCASSLLSGYNEQFFGPGTRLTVL.

The chain combines TRBV7-6 with TRBJ2-7; D uncertain. From germline, CDR1 is SGHVS and CDR2 FNYEAQ. CDR3 length: 15 residues. Trimming removed 5 bases from V and 2 bases from J, with 16 bases in between. The chain's CDR3 is CASSVVADGPYEQYF. The CDR3 bases are TGTGCCAGCAGCGTAGTCGCCGACGGTCCCTACGAGCAGTACTTC.

The chain uses TRBV7-9 and TRBJ2-7, with unresolved D. The germline V gene encodes CDR1 SEHNR and CDR2 FQNEAQ (reference sequence). Trimming removed 1 base at V and 2 bases at J, with 15 bases between. The CDR3 runs 16 residues. The CDR3 DNA is TGTGCCAGCAGCTTAGTGGGGATGACTGGGACCTACGAGCAGTACTTC. It encodes CASSLVGMTGTYEQYF. Complete variable domain (other parts from reference TRBV7-9 and TRBJ2-7): DTGVSQNPRHKITKRGQNVTFRCDPISEHNRLYWYRQTLGQGPEFLTYFQNEAQLEKSRLLSDRFSAERPKGSFSTLEIQRTEQGDSAMYLCASSLVGMTGTYEQYFGPGTRLTVT.

The gene calls are TRBV9 and TRBJ1-1; D call uncertain. This CDR3 is 14 amino acids long. Germline loops: CDR1 SGDLS, CDR2 YYNGEE. V lost 0 bases, J lost 0 bases, and 6 bases lay in between. CDR3 loop: CASSVGTMNTEAFF. The CDR3 DNA reads as TGTGCCAGCAGCGTAGGGACCATGAACACTGAAGCTTTCTTT.

The sample holds one count of this clone. This rearrangement joins TRBV28 to TRBJ2-5, with D perhaps TRBD1 or TRBD2 (5 bases each). The J call may be incorrect, as the DNA end agrees better with TRBJ2-7. CDR1 MDHEN and CDR2 SYDVKM come from the germline V gene. The CDR3 totals 14 residues. In DNA, the CDR3 is TGTGCCAGCAGTTTAGGGACGGACACCTACGAGCAGTACTTC. Its translation is CASSLGTDTYEQYF.

The gene calls are TRBV27 and TRBJ2-3; 9 bases line up with TRBD2. The CDR3 covers 15 residues. Losses at the gene ends were 8 bases for V and 2 bases for J; bases not matched to a gene: 8. Germline V gives CDR1 MNHEY, CDR2 SMNVEV (reference sequence). CDR3 region: CASQAGGGTTDTQYF. Written as DNA, the CDR3 is TGTGCCAGCCAAGCGGGAGGAGGGACCACAGATACGCAGTATTTT.

The chain recombines TRBV27 with TRBJ1-1; D is undetermined. The CDR3 runs 13 residues. V lost 7 bases, J lost 1 base, and 10 bases lay in between. In germline, CDR1 is MNHEY, CDR2 SMNVEV (reference sequence). The CDR3 DNA is TGTGCCAGCACCCCTGACCCGAACACTGAAGCTTTCTTT. This sequence encodes CASTPDPNTEAFF.